The 28 T cell receptor beta chains presented below share a single source sample, sequenced in a study of graft-versus-host responses after intestinal transplantation. Sequencing used immunoSEQ multiplex PCR; TCRdb keeps in-frame clones, though not all of them. This table has some 70,000 clones, roughly 92% appearing once. The material was bone marrow, obtained approximately 740 days after intestinal transplantation. The receptor set was obtained from a human patient who received an intestinal transplant, so some T cells may come from the graft donor.

The rearrangement uses TRBV12-2 and TRBJ1-1. TRBV12-2 is flagged as a pseudogene. The CDR3 is 18 amino acids. The CDR3 DNA sequence: TGTGCAAGTCGCTTGCCGCGGGGGGTCGCAGGTCGGCTCAGGGAAGCTTTCTTT. It specifies CASRLPRGVAGRLREAFF.

This sequence joins TRBV7-2 and TRBJ2-7, with a possible D match to TRBD2 (6 bases). The CDR3 extends over 13 amino acids. Germline lookup yields CDR1 SGHTA and CDR2 FQGNSA. Trimming cost V 5 bases and J 6 bases, with 14 bases left between them. The CDR3, as DNA: TGTGCCAGCAGCCCTACCCCAGCGGGCGAGCAGTACTTC. Amino acids: CASSPTPAGEQYF.

As for this clone: The sample contains more than one DNA sequence encoding this CDR3. The CDR3 protein is CASSLSGNQPQHF. In nucleotides, the CDR3 is TGTGCCAGCAGTTTATCGGGCAATCAGCCCCAGCATTTT. The rearrangement uses TRBV27 and TRBJ1-5; no firm D call. From germline, CDR1 is MNHEY and CDR2 SMNVEV (reference sequence). The CDR3 contains 13 residues. V lost 0 bases to trimming and J lost 2 bases, with 2 bases between them.

The J gene is TRBJ2-1, the V gene TRBV6-6, with 7 nucleotides matching TRBD2. The CDR3 runs to 15 residues. V lost 2 bases, J lost 4 bases, and 5 bases stayed unmatched. Germline V gene sequence: CDR1 MNHNY, CDR2 SVGAGI (reference sequence). The CDR3 loop is CASSYLWEGYNEQFF. CDR3 in DNA: TGTGCCAGCAGTTACCTGTGGGAGGGATACAATGAGCAGTTCTTC.

The CDR3 loop is CASGFWGFDQPQHF. In nucleotides, the CDR3 is TGTGCTAGTGGTTTCTGGGGATTCGATCAGCCCCAGCATTTT. The V and J genes are TRBV12-5 and TRBJ1-5; no definite D call. The V gene's germline CDR1 is LGHNT and CDR2 FRNRAP. Deletions cut 3 bases from V and 5 bases from J, with 11 bases between. This CDR3 comprises 14 residues.

In this sample, this clone turned up once. V gene TRBV19 combines with J gene TRBJ2-3; either TRBD1 or TRBD2 may supply D (5 bases each). The CDR3 consists of 14 residues. CDR1 is LNHDA and CDR2 is SQIVND in the germline V gene (reference sequence). V shed 7 bases and J shed 5 bases, with 16 bases lying between them. The CDR3 coding sequence is TGTGCCAGTAAAAAACGGGACGGAGGAGATACGCAGTATTTT. Translation gives CASKKRDGGDTQYF.

J is TRBJ2-1 and V is TRBV28; 12 bases align to TRBD2. This CDR3 is built from 16 residues. Per the germline V gene, CDR1 is MDHEN and CDR2 is SYDVKM. V shed 7 bases, J shed 9 bases, and the junction held 13 bases outside the gene matches. CDR3 amino acids: CASTSPRLAGAVEQFF. The CDR3 nucleotides are TGTGCCAGCACAAGCCCCCGACTAGCGGGAGCTGTTGAGCAGTTCTTC. Looking up the rest from reference TRBV28 and TRBJ2-1 gives the full variable domain: DVKVTQSSRYLVKRTGEKVFLECVQDMDHENMFWYRQDPGLGLRLIYFSYDVKMKEKGDIPEGYSVSREKKERFSLILESASTNQTSMYLCASTSPRLAGAVEQFFGPGTRLTVL.

The rearrangement links TRBV6-1 to TRBJ2-1; 7 nucleotides line up with TRBD2. The CDR3 has 12 residues. The V gene's germline CDR1 is MNHNS and CDR2 SASEGT. The CDR3 DNA is TGTGCGGCCGAGGGAGGGGACAATGAGCAGTTCTTC. Encoded protein: CAAEGGDNEQFF.

V gene TRBV9 combines with J gene TRBJ1-6, with D possibly matching TRBD1 (6 bases). The germline V gene encodes CDR1 SGDLS and CDR2 YYNGEE. V was trimmed by 3 bases and J by 7 bases, leaving 11 bases between them. The CDR3 runs to 14 residues. CDR3 in amino acids: CASSGGQINSPLHF. CDR3 bases: TGTGCCAGCAGCGGAGGACAGATCAATTCACCCCTCCACTTT.

The gene calls are TRBV30 and TRBJ2-2, with no clear D. Germline CDR1 is GTSNPN and CDR2 is SVGIG (reference sequence). Trimming removed 3 bases from V and 4 bases from J, with 12 bases in between. The CDR3 totals 14 residues. The CDR3 reads CAWSPTILTGELFF. The CDR3 region has the DNA TGTGCCTGGAGCCCTACAATACTCACCGGGGAGCTGTTTTTT. The complete variable domain, with remaining parts taken from reference TRBV30 and TRBJ2-2, reads SQTIHQWPATLVQPVGSPLSLECTVEGTSNPNLYWYRQAAGRGLQLLFYSVGIGQISSEVPQNLSASRPQDRQFILSSKKLLLSDSGFYLCAWSPTILTGELFFGEGSRLTVL.

The chain links TRBV6-5 to TRBJ2-3, with TRBD2 matching over 7 bases. Losses at the gene ends were 5 bases for V and 8 bases for J; bases not matched to a gene: 10. Per germline, CDR1 MNHEY and CDR2 SVGAGI. This CDR3 contains 14 residues. Written as DNA, the CDR3 is TGTGCCAGCAGTAGCTATACTAGCGAGAGTACGCAGTATTTT. It specifies CASSSYTSESTQYF.

V gene TRBV10-1 combines with J gene TRBJ2-1; unclear D gene. Germline CDR1 WNHNN, CDR2 SYGVQD (reference sequence). The CDR3 runs to 15 residues. The V and J ends lost 0 bases and 6 bases respectively, with 12 bases between them. The CDR3 region has the DNA TGCGCCAGCAGTGAGTCTCGGCTAGTGAGCAATGAGCAGTTCTTC. This gives the protein CASSESRLVSNEQFF.

This sequence joins TRBV30 and TRBJ1-2, with D maybe TRBD1 (5 bases). V was pared by 5 bases and J by 6 bases, with 13 bases between. Germline V gene sequence: CDR1 GTSNPN, CDR2 SVGIG (reference sequence). The CDR3 extends over 12 amino acids. The CDR3: CAWGDGGDGYTF. CDR3 DNA: TGTGCCTGGGGGGACGGGGGGGATGGCTACACCTTC.

This clone was seen a single time. This rearrangement joins TRBV9 to TRBJ1-6; a possible D gene is TRBD1 (5 bases). The V end lost 0 bases, the J end lost 8 bases, and 12 bases lay between the germline ends. Per the germline V gene, CDR1 is SGDLS and CDR2 is YYNGEE. The CDR3 totals 15 residues. CDR3: CASSVGGRFDSPLHF. CDR3 nucleotides: TGTGCCAGCAGCGTAGGGGGGAGGTTTGATTCACCCCTCCACTTT.

This sequence joins TRBV19 and TRBJ2-2; 10 bases fit TRBD2. Losses at the gene ends were 10 bases for V and 3 bases for J; bases not matched to a gene: 5. Germline loops: CDR1 LNHDA, CDR2 SQIVND (reference sequence). The CDR3 extends over 14 amino acids. CDR3 DNA: TGTGCCACCGATAGCGGGGGGTACACCGGGGAGCTGTTTTTT. It is translated as CATDSGGYTGELFF.

V usage is TRBV5-4 and J usage is TRBJ2-7, with TRBD1 matching 10 bases. CDR3 length: 15 residues. Germline V CDR1 and CDR2: SGHNT, YYREEE (reference sequence). Losses at the gene ends were 4 bases for V and 4 bases for J; bases not matched to a gene: 8. Here the CDR3 reads CASSDDRQGAYEQYF. The CDR3 nucleotides read TGTGCCAGCAGCGACGATCGACAGGGGGCTTACGAGCAGTACTTC.

This clone was detected once. This chain uses TRBV6-5 with TRBJ2-7; the D is unclear. Germline V gene lookup returns CDR1 MNHEY and CDR2 SVGAGI. Trimming removed 2 bases at V and 5 bases at J, with 4 bases between. This CDR3 region has 11 residues. CDR3 sequence: CASSYLHEQYF. Written as DNA, the CDR3 is TGTGCCAGCAGTTACCTGCACGAGCAGTACTTC.

V is TRBV5-6 and J is TRBJ1-1; no definite D call. The CDR3 runs 11 residues. The V and J ends lost 0 bases and 4 bases respectively, with 1 base between them. Germline CDR1 and CDR2: SGHDT and YYEEEE. Here the CDR3 reads CASSLVTEAFF. Written as DNA, the CDR3 is TGTGCCAGCAGCTTGGTCACTGAAGCTTTCTTT.

The chain joins TRBV6-5 to TRBJ1-5; D gene uncertain. The CDR3 spans 13 residues. CDR1 and CDR2 from the germline V gene are MNHEY and SVGAGI. The germline V and J ends were trimmed by 5 bases and 5 bases, with 10 bases remaining between them. CDR3 coding DNA: TGTGCCAGCAGTGCTATGATAGATCAGCCCCAGCATTTT. This encodes CASSAMIDQPQHF.

J is TRBJ1-2 and V is TRBV19, with 10 bases lining up with TRBD1. Germline values: CDR1 LNHDA, CDR2 SQIVND (reference sequence). Unmatched junction bases numbered 7, after V lost 10 bases and J lost 8 bases. CDR3 length: 12 amino acids. The DNA of the CDR3 is TGTGCCACTAAGACAGGGGGCGAAGGCTACACCTTC. Protein product: CATKTGGEGYTF.

This sequence joins TRBV2 and TRBJ1-4; tentatively, D is TRBD1 (6 bases). The CDR3 has 17 residues. Trimming took off 4 bases at V and 2 bases at J, with 17 bases between the two ends. The germline gives CDR1 SNHLY, CDR2 FYNNEI. CDR3 coding DNA: TGTGCCAGCAGTGTTGGCAGGGGATCATTTACTAATGAAAAACTGTTTTTT. Amino acid sequence: CASSVGRGSFTNEKLFF.

The chain couples TRBV7-9 to TRBJ2-6, with a possible D match to TRBD1 (6 bases). The CDR3 contains 18 residues. Germline V lookup: CDR1 SEHNR, CDR2 FQNEAQ (reference sequence). V dropped 5 bases and J dropped 0 bases, with 17 bases sitting between them. The CDR3 nucleotides read TGTGCCAGCAGCGAAGCCCGCCGGGACATCTCTGGGGCCAACGTCCTGACTTTC. Translating it yields CASSEARRDISGANVLTF.

This clone was observed once. The chain carries TRBV28 and TRBJ1-1; D is uncertain. CDR3 length: 10 amino acids. V was trimmed by 8 bases and J by 11 bases, leaving 12 bases between them. Germline V gene data show CDR1 as MDHEN and CDR2 as SYDVKM. The CDR3 loop reads CASGEESAFF. The CDR3, as DNA: TGTGCCAGCGGGGAGGAGTCGGCTTTCTTT.

The rearrangement joins TRBV9 to TRBJ2-5; 14 bases line up with TRBD2. V shed 3 bases, J shed 0 bases, and the junction held 4 bases outside the gene matches. The CDR3 is made up of 17 amino acids. Looked up from germline, CDR1 is SGDLS and CDR2 is YYNGEE. Here the CDR3 DNA reads TGTGCCAGCAGCGCGGGACTAGCGGGGGCCAACCAAGAGACCCAGTACTTC. Residues: CASSAGLAGANQETQYF.

The V gene is TRBV15, the J gene TRBJ2-5; 9 bases match TRBD2. Losses at the gene ends were 2 bases for V and 7 bases for J; bases not matched to a gene: 8. The CDR3 has 15 amino acids. Germline CDR1 LNHNV, CDR2 YYDKDF (reference sequence). The CDR3: CATSRRLAGEGTQYF. Written as DNA, the CDR3 is TGTGCCACCAGCAGACGGTTAGCGGGAGAGGGGACCCAGTACTTC.

V gene TRBV6-6 combines with J gene TRBJ2-7; D uncertain. Germline lookup yields CDR1 MNHNY and CDR2 SVGAGI (reference sequence). The CDR3 covers 13 residues. V lost 5 bases and J lost 4, with 12 bases in between. CDR3 sequence (DNA): TGTGCCAGCAGTATTGGCACCGAGTACGAGCAGTACTTC. Its protein is CASSIGTEYEQYF.

The chain links TRBV5-1 to TRBJ1-2; D is unclear. The CDR3 contains 13 residues. The V and J ends lost 0 bases and 8 bases respectively, with 11 bases between them. Germline V gene data show CDR1 as SGHRS and CDR2 as YFSETQ. The chain's CDR3 is CASSLEPGRGYTF. CDR3 coding DNA: TGCGCCAGCAGCTTGGAGCCAGGCCGCGGCTACACCTTC.

V is TRBV29-1 and J is TRBJ1-4, with 7 bases that match TRBD1. The CDR3 has 14 residues. V gave up 4 bases and J gave up 7 bases; unmatched junction bases: 9. Germline V gene lookup returns CDR1 SQVTM and CDR2 ANQGSEA. The CDR3 DNA reads as TGCAGCGTTGTGAAAATAACAGGGGCTGAAAAACTGTTTTTT. Its translation: CSVVKITGAEKLFF.